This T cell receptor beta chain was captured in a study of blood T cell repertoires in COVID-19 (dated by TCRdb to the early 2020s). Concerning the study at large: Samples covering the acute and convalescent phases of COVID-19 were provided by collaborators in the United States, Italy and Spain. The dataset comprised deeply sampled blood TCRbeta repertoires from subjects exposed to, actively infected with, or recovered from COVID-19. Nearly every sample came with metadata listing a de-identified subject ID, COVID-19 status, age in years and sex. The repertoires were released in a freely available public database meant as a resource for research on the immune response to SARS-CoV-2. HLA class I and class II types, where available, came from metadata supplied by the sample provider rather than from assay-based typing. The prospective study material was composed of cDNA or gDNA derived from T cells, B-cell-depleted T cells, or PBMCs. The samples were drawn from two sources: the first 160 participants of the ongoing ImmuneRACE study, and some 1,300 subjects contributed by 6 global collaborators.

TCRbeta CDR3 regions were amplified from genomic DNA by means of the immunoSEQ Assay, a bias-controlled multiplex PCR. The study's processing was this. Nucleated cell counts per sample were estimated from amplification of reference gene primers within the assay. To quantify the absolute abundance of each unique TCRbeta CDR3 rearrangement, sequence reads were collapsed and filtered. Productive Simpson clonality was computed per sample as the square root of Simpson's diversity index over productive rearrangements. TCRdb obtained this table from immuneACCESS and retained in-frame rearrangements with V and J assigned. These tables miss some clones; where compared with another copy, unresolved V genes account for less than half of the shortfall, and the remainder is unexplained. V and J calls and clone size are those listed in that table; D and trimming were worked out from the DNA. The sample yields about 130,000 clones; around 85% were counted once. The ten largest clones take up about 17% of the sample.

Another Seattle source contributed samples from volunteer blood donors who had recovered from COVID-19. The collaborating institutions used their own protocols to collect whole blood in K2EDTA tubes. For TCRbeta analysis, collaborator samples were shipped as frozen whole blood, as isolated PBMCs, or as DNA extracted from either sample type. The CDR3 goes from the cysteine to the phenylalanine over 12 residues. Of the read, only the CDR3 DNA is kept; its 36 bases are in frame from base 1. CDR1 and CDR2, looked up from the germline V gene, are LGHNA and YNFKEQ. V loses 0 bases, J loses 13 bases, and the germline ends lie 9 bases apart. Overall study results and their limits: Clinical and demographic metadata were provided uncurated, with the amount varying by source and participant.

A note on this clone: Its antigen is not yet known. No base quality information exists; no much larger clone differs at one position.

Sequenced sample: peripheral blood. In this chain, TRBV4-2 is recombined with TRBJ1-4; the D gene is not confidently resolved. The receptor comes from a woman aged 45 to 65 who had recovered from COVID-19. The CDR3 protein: CASSQDRESLFF. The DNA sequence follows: TGTGCCAGCAGCCAAGACCGGGAATCACTGTTTTTT.